These 8 T cell receptor beta chains were sequenced from one sample in a study of T cells in narcolepsy. TCRdb keeps only in-frame clones here, not all; method: immunoSEQ multiplex PCR. The sample includes tens of thousands of clones, about 80% of them seen just once. The sequencing input was CD45RA- memory CD4+ T cells from PBMCs. These receptors were obtained from a human donor with narcolepsy.

V is TRBV27 and J is TRBJ2-7, with 8 bases matching TRBD2. After removal of 6 bases from V and 3 bases from J, the junction contained 7 bases not matched to a gene. Germline loops: CDR1 MNHEY, CDR2 SMNVEV (reference sequence). This CDR3 is 14 amino acids long. CDR3 DNA sequence: TGTGCCAGCAGAACTGTAGCGGGGAACTACGAGCAGTACTTC. Encoded protein: CASRTVAGNYEQYF.

This clone was counted a few times. The chain carries TRBV27 and TRBJ2-7; the D gene is possibly TRBD2 (7 bases). There are 16 residues in the CDR3. V was trimmed by 1 base and J by 6 bases, leaving 19 bases between them. Germline V CDR1 and CDR2: MNHEY, SMNVEV (reference sequence). The CDR3 loop is CASSLYSFEGGGEQYF. Here the CDR3 DNA reads TGTGCCAGCAGTTTATATAGTTTTGAGGGAGGGGGCGAGCAGTACTTC.

This sequence joins TRBV6-6 and TRBJ1-4; no clear D. The ends were cut back, 2 bases at V and 7 bases at J, with 11 bases in the middle. Germline V gene lookup returns CDR1 MNHNY and CDR2 SVGAGI (reference sequence). The length of the CDR3 is 14 residues. CDR3 nucleotides: TGTGCCAGCAGTTACCGAGGCGACCGTGAAAAACTGTTTTTT. Encoded protein: CASSYRGDREKLFF.

The rearrangement links TRBV6-6 to TRBJ2-7; 8 positions agree with TRBD2. Germline V CDR1 and CDR2: MNHNY, SVGAGI (reference sequence). The CDR3 spans 14 residues. V was clipped by 11 bases and J by 5 bases; unmatched bases: 14. The CDR3 DNA follows: TGTGCCGCCTCGGAGCGGGAGAGGAACGACGAGCAGTACTTC. Translating gives CAASERERNDEQYF.

V is TRBV7-6 and J is TRBJ2-1, with 14 nucleotides matching TRBD2. The junction had 7 bases not matched to a gene; V was cut back by 5 bases and J by 7 bases. Germline-derived CDR1 and CDR2 are SGHVS and FNYEAQ. The CDR3 runs 16 residues. The CDR3 DNA reads as TGTGCCAGCAGCGGACTAGCGGGGGGATTTAGTAATGAGCAGTTCTTC. Translation gives CASSGLAGGFSNEQFF.

This rearrangement joins TRBV30 to TRBJ2-7, with TRBD1 as a possible D gene (5 bases). The CDR3 has 13 amino acids. The germline CDR1 and CDR2 sequences are GTSNPN and SVGIG (reference sequence). V gave up 2 bases and J gave up 2 bases, with 10 bases separating them. This CDR3 is CAWSRGSAYEQYF. Written as DNA, the CDR3 is TGTGCCTGGAGTAGGGGCAGTGCCTACGAGCAGTACTTC.

The chain recombines TRBV4-2 with TRBJ2-3, with D maybe TRBD2 (5 bases). V lost 0 bases to trimming and J lost 6 bases, with 16 bases between them. The CDR3 contains 16 residues. In germline, CDR1 is LGHNA, CDR2 YNFKEQ. The CDR3, as DNA: TGTGCCAGCAGCCAAGATGGGAGTAGCCTGCGGGATACGCAGTATTTT. It specifies CASSQDGSSLRDTQYF.

The chain recombines TRBV28 with TRBJ1-5; D might be TRBD1 (5 bases). V was shortened by 6 bases and J by 9 bases, with 18 bases between the two germline ends. The CDR3 sequence is 14 residues long. In germline, CDR1 is MDHEN, CDR2 SYDVKM. CDR3 sequence (DNA): TGTGCCAGCAGGGATTCCGGGACCGCCTGGCCCCAGCATTTT. Amino acid sequence: CASRDSGTAWPQHF.